This TCR beta chain derives from a study of CD8 T cells in ankylosing spondylitis. Germline loops: CDR1 SGHRS, CDR2 YFSETQ. V lost 3 bases and J lost 8, with 11 bases in between. This CDR3 contains 13 residues. Findings of the study overall: Apparently characteristic of ankylosing spondylitis blood was a TCR beta motif (under ten highly homologous variants).

TCRdb redid the calling of the 5' RACE reads with MiXCR, one entry per CDR3 protein. In the table there are 700,000 or so distinct CDR3 sequences, 15% to 20% of which are singletons. This clonotype has more than one count but fewer than ten. Its antigen is not known. Sequencing was carried out using blood, either unsorted or a sorted T cell fraction (not recorded which). The receptor was derived from a male donor with ankylosing spondylitis. The chain combines TRBV5-1 with TRBJ2-2; D is ambiguous. CDR3 protein: CASSSTLTGELFF. The CDR3 nucleotides read TGCGCCAGCAGCTCGACCCTGACTGGGGAGCTGTTTTTT. The full variable domain, with the rest looked up from reference TRBV5-1 and TRBJ2-2, is KAGVTQTPRYLIKTRGQQVTLSCSPISGHRSVSWYQQTPGQGLQFLFEYFSETQRNKGNFPGRFSGRQFSNSRSEMNVSTLELGDSALYLCASSSTLTGELFFGEGSRLTVL.